The 5 T cell receptor beta chains presented below share a single source sample, sequenced in a study of CD8 T cells in ankylosing spondylitis. Each CDR3 protein is one row after TCRdb ran MiXCR on the 5' RACE reads. The sample contains 300,000 to 400,000 distinct CDR3 sequences, roughly 20% of which appear only once. Sequencing input: blood, either unsorted or a sorted T cell fraction (not recorded which). These receptor sequences come from a male donor with ankylosing spondylitis or in good health (not recorded which).

This clonotype was detected only a few times. The gene calls are TRBV9 and TRBJ1-6; D not certain. The V gene lost 6 bases and the J gene lost 7 bases, with 8 bases spanning the gap. In germline, CDR1 is SGDLS, CDR2 YYNGEE. This CDR3 has 12 residues. In DNA form, the CDR3 reads TGTGCCAGCACAAACGGGAATTCACCCCTCCACTTT. As protein: CASTNGNSPLHF.

The sample holds a few counts of this clonotype. The chain combines TRBV24-1 with TRBJ2-1, with no clear D. This CDR3 is built from 12 residues. CDR1 KGHDR and CDR2 SFDVKD come from the germline V gene. V was trimmed by 4 bases and J by 4 bases, leaving 4 bases between them. The DNA of the CDR3 is TGTGCCACCAGTGAAGCTTACAATGAGCAGTTCTTC. Translation: CATSEAYNEQFF.

This sequence joins TRBV7-6 and TRBJ2-7; D call uncertain. This CDR3 contains 13 residues. Trimming left V 3 bases short and J 4 bases short, with 10 bases between. Per the germline V gene, CDR1 is SGHVS and CDR2 is FNYEAQ. The CDR3 sequence: CASSLSARYEQYF. The CDR3 DNA reads as TGTGCCAGCAGCTTGTCAGCGCGGTACGAGCAGTACTTC.

This clonotype was counted only a few times. The genes are TRBV24-1 and TRBJ1-2; D might be TRBD1 (5 bases). From germline, CDR1 is KGHDR and CDR2 SFDVKD. V lost 3 bases to trimming and J lost 1 base, with 5 bases between them. This CDR3 contains 13 residues. CDR3 amino acids: CATSDGGNYGYTF. CDR3 nucleotide sequence: TGTGCCACCAGTGATGGGGGTAACTATGGCTACACCTTC.

CDR3 amino acids: CASSAELLTGSYNEQFF. The CDR3 region has the DNA TGTGCCAGCAGCGCAGAATTACTCACAGGGTCCTACAATGAGCAGTTCTTC. The chain joins TRBV9 to TRBJ2-1; possibly TRBD1 for D (6 bases). The CDR3 sequence is 17 residues long. V shed 3 bases and J shed 1 base, with 17 bases lying between them. Germline CDR1 reads SGDLS; CDR2 reads YYNGEE.